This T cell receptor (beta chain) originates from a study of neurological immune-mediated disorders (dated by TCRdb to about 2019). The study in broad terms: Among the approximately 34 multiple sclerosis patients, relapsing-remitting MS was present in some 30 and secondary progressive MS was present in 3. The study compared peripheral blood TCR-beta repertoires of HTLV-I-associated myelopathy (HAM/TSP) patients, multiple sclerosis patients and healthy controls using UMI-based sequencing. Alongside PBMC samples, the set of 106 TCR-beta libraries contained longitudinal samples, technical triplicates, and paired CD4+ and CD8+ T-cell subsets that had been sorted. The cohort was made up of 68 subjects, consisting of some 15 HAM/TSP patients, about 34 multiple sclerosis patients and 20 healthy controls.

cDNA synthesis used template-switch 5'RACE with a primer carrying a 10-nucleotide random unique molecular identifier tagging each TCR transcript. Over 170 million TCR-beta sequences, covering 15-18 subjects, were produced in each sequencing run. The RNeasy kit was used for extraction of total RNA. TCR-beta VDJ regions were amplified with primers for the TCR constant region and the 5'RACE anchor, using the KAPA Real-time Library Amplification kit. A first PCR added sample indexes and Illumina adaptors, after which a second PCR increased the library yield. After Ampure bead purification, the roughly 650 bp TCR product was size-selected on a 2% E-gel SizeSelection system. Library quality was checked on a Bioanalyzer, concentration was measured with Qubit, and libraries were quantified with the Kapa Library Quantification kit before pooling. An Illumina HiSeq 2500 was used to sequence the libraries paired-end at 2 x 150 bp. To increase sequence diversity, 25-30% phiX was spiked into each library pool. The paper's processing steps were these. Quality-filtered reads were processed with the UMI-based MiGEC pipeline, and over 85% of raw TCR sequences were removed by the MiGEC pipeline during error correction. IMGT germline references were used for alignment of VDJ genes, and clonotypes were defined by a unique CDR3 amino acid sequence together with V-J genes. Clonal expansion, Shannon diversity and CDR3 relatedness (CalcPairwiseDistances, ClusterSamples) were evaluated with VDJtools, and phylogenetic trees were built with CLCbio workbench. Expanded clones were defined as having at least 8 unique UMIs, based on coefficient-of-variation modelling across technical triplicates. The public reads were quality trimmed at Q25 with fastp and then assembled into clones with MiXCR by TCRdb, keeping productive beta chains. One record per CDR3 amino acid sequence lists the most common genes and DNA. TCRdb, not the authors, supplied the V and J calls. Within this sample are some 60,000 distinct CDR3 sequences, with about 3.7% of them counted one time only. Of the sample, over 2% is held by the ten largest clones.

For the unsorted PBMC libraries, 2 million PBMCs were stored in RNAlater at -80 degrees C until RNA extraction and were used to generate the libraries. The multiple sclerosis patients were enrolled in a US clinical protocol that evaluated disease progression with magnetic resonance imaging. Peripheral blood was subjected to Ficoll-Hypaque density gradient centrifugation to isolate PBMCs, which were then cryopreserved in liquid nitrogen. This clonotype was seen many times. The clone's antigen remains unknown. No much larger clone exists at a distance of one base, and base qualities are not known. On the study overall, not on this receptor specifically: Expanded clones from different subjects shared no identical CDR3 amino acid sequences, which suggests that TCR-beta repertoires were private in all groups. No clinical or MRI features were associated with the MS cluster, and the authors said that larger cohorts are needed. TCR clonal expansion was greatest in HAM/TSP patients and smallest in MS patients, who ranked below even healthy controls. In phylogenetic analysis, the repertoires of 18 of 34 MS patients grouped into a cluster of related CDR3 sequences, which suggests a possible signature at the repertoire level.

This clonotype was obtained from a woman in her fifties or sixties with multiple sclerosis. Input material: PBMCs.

The DNA sequence is given as TGTGCCAGCAGCTTTCTCCAGGGCATGGAGACCCAGTACTTC. It translates as CASSFLQGMETQYF. The rearrangement combines TRBV5-6 with TRBJ2-5, with a tentative D gene TRBD1 over 5 matching bases. V loses 2 bases, J loses 5 bases, and the germline ends lie 13 bases apart. The germline V gene specifies SGHDT as CDR1 and YYEEEE as CDR2. The CDR3 goes from the cysteine to the phenylalanine over 14 residues. The retained sequence is limited to the CDR3, 42 bases, with the frame set at the first base.